These T cell receptor beta chains were read from a single sample in a study of blood T cell repertoires in COVID-19. Assay used: immunoSEQ multiplex PCR; TCRdb lists only in-frame clones, some missing. Of roughly 67,000 clones in the sample, 80% to 85% are singletons; the top ten hold 7.5% to 9%. Sample: peripheral blood. The receptors originated from a man in his fifties with active COVID-19. CDR3s include the opening cysteine and the closing phenylalanine or tryptophan. Each record gives: clone size, J gene, D gene, V gene, CDR3 protein, CDR3 DNA. D genes are given only for firm matches. Clone size, where shown, is once, few, many, or a class for clones that have expanded.

>NA|TRBJ2-5|NA|TRBV5-4
CASSPRSSRGETQYF
TGTGCCAGCAGCCCCCGAAGTTCTCGAGGAGAGACCCAGTACTTC
>few|TRBJ1-1|TRBD1|TRBV15
CATSGRTGGNTEAFF
TGTGCCACCAGCGGGAGGACAGGGGGTAACACTGAAGCTTTCTTT
>NA|TRBJ1-5|NA|TRBV4-1
CASSQVGGQPQHF
TGCGCCAGCAGCCAAGTAGGCGGTCAGCCCCAGCATTTT
>NA|TRBJ1-2|NA|TRBV5-8
CASSPRNYGYTF
TGTGCCAGCAGCCCCAGAAACTATGGCTACACCTTC
>NA|TRBJ2-7|TRBD1|TRBV2
CASYGQVESWDEQYF
TGTGCCAGCTATGGACAGGTGGAATCGTGGGACGAGCAGTACTTC
>NA|TRBJ2-5|TRBD2|TRBV7-7
CASSTGLAGTQETQYF
TGTGCTAGCAGCACAGGACTAGCGGGGACCCAAGAGACCCAGTACTTC
>NA|TRBJ2-7|TRBD1|TRBV6-5
CASSPFDRVDEQYF
TGTGCCAGCAGCCCATTCGACAGGGTGGACGAGCAGTACTTC
>NA|TRBJ1-2|NA|TRBV30
CAWSVPARAHF
TGTGCCTGGAGTGTACCGGCCAGGGCCCACTTC
>NA|TRBJ2-2|NA|TRBV5-1
CASSLGENTGELFF
TGCGCCAGCAGCTTGGGAGAGAACACCGGGGAGCTGTTTTTT
>NA|TRBJ2-6|TRBD1|TRBV6-5
CASSTRQGRANVLTF
TGTGCCAGCAGTACCCGACAGGGCAGGGCCAACGTCCTGACTTTC
>once|TRBJ1-3|NA|TRBV14
CASSLRAFSGNTIYF
TGTGCCAGCAGCCTCAGGGCCTTCTCTGGAAACACCATATATTTT
>NA|TRBJ1-2|NA|TRBV5-5
CASSPEWRRTDGYTF
TGTGCCAGCAGCCCGGAATGGAGGAGGACCGATGGCTACACCTTC
>NA|TRBJ1-5|TRBD1|TRBV6-1
CASSEWGQPNQPQHF
TGTGCCAGCAGTGAGTGGGGACAGCCAAATCAGCCCCAGCATTTT
>few|TRBJ2-7|NA|TRBV11-2
CASSLATYEQYF
TGTGCCAGCAGCTTGGCGACATACGAGCAGTACTTC
>NA|TRBJ2-3|NA|TRBV6-5
CAQSHRDTQYF
TGTGCCCAGTCGCACAGGGATACGCAGTATTTT
>few|TRBJ1-2|TRBD1|TRBV11-2
CASSFRGRQGSPNYGYTF
TGTGCCAGCAGCTTCCGGGGCCGACAGGGAAGCCCTAACTATGGCTACACCTTC
>NA|TRBJ2-3|NA|TRBV11-3
CASSSADTQYF
TGTGCCAGCAGCTCCGCAGATACGCAGTATTTT
>NA|TRBJ2-3|NA|TRBV6-4
CASSVAASTDTQYF
TGTGCCAGCAGTGTTGCGGCAAGCACAGATACGCAGTATTTT
>NA|TRBJ2-1|TRBD2|TRBV6-4
CASSESIAGGQFF
TGTGCCAGCAGTGAGTCAATAGCGGGGGGGCAGTTCTTC
>NA|TRBJ1-1|TRBD1|TRBV11-2
CASSLGQGLVEAFF
TGTGCCAGCAGCTTGGGACAGGGGTTGGTTGAAGCTTTCTTT
>once|TRBJ2-7|NA|TRBV21-1
CASSKLPEREGPYEQYF
TGTGCCAGCAGCAAGCTGCCGGAACGGGAGGGACCCTACGAGCAGTACTTC
>NA|TRBJ2-7|TRBD2|TRBV3-1/TRBV3-2
CASSQEGLAGRAYEQYF
TGTGCCAGCAGCCAGGAGGGACTAGCGGGAAGAGCCTACGAGCAGTACTTC
>NA|TRBJ2-7|NA|TRBV5-6
CASSSPQAGLTIPYEQYF
TGTGCCAGCAGCTCCCCCCAAGCGGGCCTGACTATCCCCTACGAGCAGTACTTC
>NA|TRBJ2-7|TRBD2|TRBV10-3
CAISESPSLAGGEQYF
TGTGCCATCAGTGAGTCCCCTAGTCTAGCGGGAGGCGAGCAGTACTTC
>NA|TRBJ2-1|TRBD2|TRBV19
CASSIKSSVGLAAGNEQFF
TGTGCCAGTAGTATAAAAAGCTCTGTAGGACTAGCGGCTGGGAATGAGCAGTTCTTC
>NA|TRBJ1-2|NA|TRBV3-1/TRBV3-2
CASSQGGIRTDRFTF
TGTGCCAGCAGCCAAGGAGGTATAAGGACAGATCGTTTCACCTTC
>NA|TRBJ1-2|TRBD1|TRBV4-2
CASSQEGQGWGGGYTF
TGTGCCAGCAGCCAAGAGGGACAGGGGTGGGGTGGTGGCTACACCTTC
>NA|TRBJ2-7|TRBD1|TRBV4-2
CASSQDPGGETPVNF
TGTGCCAGCAGCCAAGATCCAGGGGGAGAGACCCCGGTAAACTTC
>NA|TRBJ1-4|TRBD1|TRBV12-3/TRBV12-4
CASSQGADEKLFF
TGTGCCAGCAGTCAGGGGGCGGATGAAAAACTGTTTTTT
>NA|TRBJ2-3|NA|TRBV5-1
CASSLHGRNPIELDTQYF
TGCGCCAGCAGCTTGCACGGGAGAAACCCCATTGAATTGGATACGCAGTATTTT
>NA|TRBJ1-1|TRBD1|TRBV5-4
CASSGDRGPGDTEAFF
TGTGCCAGCAGCGGCGACAGGGGCCCGGGGGACACTGAAGCTTTCTTT
>NA|TRBJ1-2|TRBD1|TRBV19
CASSIRPRDRGSGYTF
TGTGCCAGTAGTATACGCCCCCGGGACAGGGGGTCTGGCTACACCTTC
>NA|TRBJ2-5|TRBD1|TRBV10-3
CAIGTGGGLVTQYF
TGTGCCATCGGGACAGGGGGTGGTTTAGTAACCCAGTACTTC
>NA|TRBJ1-1|NA|TRBV11-2
CASSLGGIGRDAFF
TGTGCCAGCAGCCTTGGGGGGATTGGCAGGGACGCTTTCTTT
>NA|TRBJ2-2|NA|TRBV6-5
CASNRQSHTGELFF
TGTGCCAGCAACCGACAGTCACACACCGGGGAGCTGTTTTTT
>NA|TRBJ2-7|TRBD1|TRBV5-4
CASSATGTGLLYEQYF
TGTGCCAGCAGCGCGACCGGGACAGGGTTATTGTACGAGCAGTACTTC
>NA|TRBJ1-2|NA|TRBV6-5
CASSSPRVWVGGYTF
TGTGCCAGCAGTTCGCCGAGGGTTTGGGTGGGCGGCTACACCTTC
>NA|TRBJ2-2|NA|TRBV7-7
CASSPSPATGELFF
TGTGCTAGCAGCCCTAGTCCCGCCACCGGGGAGCTGTTTTTT
>NA|TRBJ2-1|NA|TRBV7-9
CASSLVQAGEQFF
TGTGCCAGCAGCTTAGTGCAAGCCGGTGAGCAGTTCTTC
>NA|TRBJ2-3|TRBD1|TRBV4-1
CASSQRTGPDTQYF
TGCGCCAGCAGCCAACGGACAGGGCCAGATACGCAGTATTTT